This TCR beta chain was sequenced for a study of B cell selection in AIRE deficiency. The assay was immunoSEQ multiplex PCR, and TCRdb's table has in-frame clones only and misses some. Of approximately 14,000 clones detected, more than 85% appear once; the ten largest clones hold approximately 1%. Regulatory T cells were sorted as CD4+CD25hiCD127low/negative. Study outcomes and limitations: In TCRBV usage, CDR3 length and diversity, patient Tconv and Treg cells matched healthy donors. Of some 4,000 shared Treg TCRbeta sequences, around 30% were healthy-only, approximately 9% patient-only. Approximately 33% of healthy-shared Treg TCRbeta sequences appeared in patient Tconv cells.

In this sample, this clone turned up a few times. Its antigen remains unknown. The V gene end was trimmed by 6 bases and the J gene end by 2 bases; junction bases not matched to a gene: 4. CDR1 and CDR2 from the germline V gene are SGHTA and FQGNSA. The CDR3 is 14 residues long. The sample taken for sequencing was Tregs sorted from PBMCs. The TCR originated in a human donor with AIRE deficiency. The J gene is TRBJ2-3, the V gene TRBV7-2, with 8 nucleotides matching TRBD2. CDR3 in amino acids: CASSFGRATDTQYF. CDR3 nucleotide sequence: TGTGCCAGCAGTTTCGGGAGGGCCACAGATACGCAGTATTTT.